Listed here are 17 T cell receptor beta chains from one sample, sequenced in a study of response to subunit inactivated influenza vaccine. TCRdb re-called the RT-PCR reads with MiXCR, one entry per CDR3 protein. The sample has about 620,000 distinct CDR3 sequences, around 11% seen once. The sequencing used PBMCs from blood, collected on the day of vaccination. The receptors here all came from a man aged 45-65 years who received an inactivated influenza vaccine.

This clonotype has at least ten counts. The CDR3 region is CASSPLDQETQYF. DNA of the CDR3: TGTGCCAGCTCACCCCTGGACCAAGAGACCCAGTACTTC. The rearrangement uses TRBV18 and TRBJ2-5; D unclear. V was cut by 3 bases and J by 0 bases, with 5 bases left in between. The V gene's germline CDR1 is KGHSH and CDR2 LQKENI. The CDR3 covers 13 residues.

This clonotype came up many times. The chain employs TRBV12-3 or TRBV12-4 and TRBJ2-2; D ambiguous. The CDR3 has 14 amino acids. V was cut by 3 bases and J by 6 bases, with 11 bases left in between. CDR3 bases: TGTGCCAGCAGTTTCCTGTATGGATCCGGGGAGCTGTTTTTT. Translation: CASSFLYGSGELFF.

This clonotype was seen only a few times. The V call is TRBV5-1, the J call TRBJ2-1; 7 nucleotides match TRBD2. J was trimmed by 5 bases and V by 2 bases; bases with no gene match: 7. This CDR3 is built from 15 residues. Germline V CDR1 and CDR2: SGHRS, YFSETQ. The CDR3: CASSFQAGLDNEQFF. Written as DNA, the CDR3 is TGCGCCAGCAGCTTCCAAGCGGGACTCGACAATGAGCAGTTCTTC.

Only a few counts were recorded for this clonotype. This chain joins TRBV19 and TRBJ2-5; 7 positions agree with TRBD1. CDR3 length: 12 residues. CDR1 is LNHDA and CDR2 is SQIVND in the germline V gene (reference sequence). The J segment lost 7 bases and the V segment lost 5 bases, leaving 4 bases of the junction unmatched. The CDR3 DNA follows: TGTGCCAGTAGTGGGGCAGGGGGGACCCAGTACTTC. It yields the protein CASSGAGGTQYF.

This clonotype was seen ten or more times. The chain is built from TRBV7-9 and TRBJ2-3; TRBD2 matches at 9 bases. This CDR3 is built from 16 residues. Germline trimming cut 5 bases from V and 0 bases from J; bases unmatched to any gene: 6. The germline gives CDR1 SEHNR, CDR2 FQNEAQ (reference sequence). CDR3 sequence: CASSPGLAGSTDTQYF. Written as DNA, the CDR3 is TGTGCCAGCAGCCCAGGTCTAGCGGGGAGCACAGATACGCAGTATTTT.

Comment on this clonotype: Its ends do not fully match the called genes, so a read error is possible. This rearrangement joins TRBV3-1 to TRBJ2-3; D not resolved. CDR1 and CDR2 (germline): LGHDT, YNNKEL (reference sequence). The CDR3 extends over 12 amino acids. CDR3 region: CAGSQDWRTQYF. CDR3 nucleotides: TGTGCCGGCAGCCAAGATTGGAGAACGCAGTATTTT.

This clonotype was counted only a few times. In DNA, the CDR3 is TGTGCCAGCACGAGGACAGTACGGGAGACCCAGTACTTC. Translated: CASTRTVRETQYF. V usage is TRBV28 and J usage is TRBJ2-5; perhaps TRBD1 as D (6 bases). Germline loops: CDR1 MDHEN, CDR2 SYDVKM. The CDR3 is 13 residues long. V was pared by 7 bases and J by 5 bases, with 14 bases between.

The chain has TRBV20-1 and TRBJ1-6; tentative D call: TRBD1 (6 bases). This CDR3 contains 17 residues. Germline CDR1 DFQATT, CDR2 SNEGSKA (reference sequence). Trimming cost V 1 base and J 3 bases, with 16 bases left between them. The CDR3 coding sequence is TGCAGTGCTAGAGTCCCGGGACATGAGCGCTATAATTCACCCCTCCACTTT. Encoded protein: CSARVPGHERYNSPLHF.

The chain recombines TRBV10-2 with TRBJ2-1; TRBD2 aligns across 12 bases. The CDR3 is made up of 19 amino acids. The J segment lost 4 bases and the V segment lost 10 bases, leaving 20 bases of the junction unmatched. Germline CDR1 and CDR2: WSHSY and SAAADI. CDR3 nucleotides: TGCGCCACCAGGGCCGCCTGGCTGACTAGCGGGAGAGGGTACAATGAGCAGTTCTTC. Its translation is CATRAAWLTSGRGYNEQFF.

This chain joins TRBV5-1 and TRBJ2-1, with 8 nucleotides matching TRBD1. The V segment lost 0 bases and the J segment 8 bases; nucleotides outside the gene matches: 16. CDR1 and CDR2 from the germline V gene are SGHRS and YFSETQ. The CDR3 is 18 residues long. CDR3 in DNA: TGCGCCAGCAGCTTGGGACAGGGGACTTACGGGTTAGGGGATGAGCAGTTCTTC. Residues: CASSLGQGTYGLGDEQFF.

This clonotype was recorded a few times. The chain carries TRBV14 and TRBJ2-1, with 12 bases matching TRBD2. Germline V lookup: CDR1 SGHDN, CDR2 FVKESK. There are 16 residues in the CDR3. V was pared by 4 bases and J by 7 bases, with 8 bases of the junction left unmatched. CDR3 in DNA: TGTGCCAGCAGCCTGCTGGGACTAGCGGGCCTTAATGAGCAGTTCTTC. This gives the protein CASSLLGLAGLNEQFF. The full variable domain, rest sourced from reference TRBV14 and TRBJ2-1, is EAGVTQFPSHSVIEKGQTVTLRCDPISGHDNLYWYRRVMGKEIKFLLHFVKESKQDESGMPNNRFLAERTGGTYSTLKVQPAELEDSGVYFCASSLLGLAGLNEQFFGPGTRLTVL.

This clonotype has ten or more counts. The chain has TRBV28 and TRBJ2-3; 9 bases line up with TRBD1. Germline loops: CDR1 MDHEN, CDR2 SYDVKM. The V gene end was trimmed by 5 bases and the J gene end by 2 bases; junction bases not matched to a gene: 5. The CDR3 runs to 15 residues. The CDR3 here is CASSPQGAATDTQYF. In DNA form, the CDR3 reads TGTGCCAGCAGTCCACAGGGGGCGGCCACAGATACGCAGTATTTT.

This sequence joins TRBV10-3 and TRBJ2-7, with D perhaps matching TRBD2 (6 bases). This CDR3 region has 13 residues. The V gene lost 4 bases and the J gene lost 3 bases, with 10 bases spanning the gap. Per germline, CDR1 ENHRY and CDR2 SYGVKD. This CDR3 reads CAISGREGYEQYF. Here the CDR3 DNA reads TGTGCCATCAGTGGGCGGGAAGGCTACGAGCAGTACTTC.

This clonotype was detected ten times or more. CDR3 nucleotide sequence: TGCAGCGGGAACAGGGGTGTTAGGAATGAGCAGTTCTTC. Translated: CSGNRGVRNEQFF. The V and J genes are TRBV29-1 and TRBJ2-1, with TRBD1 matching over 7 bases. Germline-derived CDR1 and CDR2 are SQVTM and ANQGSEA. The CDR3 sequence is 13 residues long. V dropped 7 bases and J dropped 7; count of bases not matched to a gene: 10.

This clonotype has ten or more counts. The rearrangement links TRBV24-1 to TRBJ2-3; D unclear. The V end was cut by 4 bases, the J end by 1 base, with 20 bases between. Germline V lookup: CDR1 KGHDR, CDR2 SFDVKD. This CDR3 is built from 18 residues. This CDR3 is CATSDPAKGSMGTDTQYF. CDR3 bases: TGTGCCACCAGTGACCCAGCTAAAGGGTCGATGGGCACAGATACGCAGTATTTT.

This clonotype appeared a few times. CDR3 region: CASSRTYSNEKLFF. The DNA for the CDR3 is TGTGCCAGCAGCCGGACTTACTCTAATGAAAAACTGTTTTTT. This chain uses TRBV6-1 with TRBJ1-4; unclear D gene. The CDR3 covers 14 residues. Deletions cut 6 bases from V and 3 bases from J, with 11 bases between. Germline values: CDR1 MNHNS, CDR2 SASEGT.

The chain has TRBV29-1 and TRBJ2-2, with D maybe TRBD1 (6 bases). Germline V lookup: CDR1 SQVTM, CDR2 ANQGSEA. The CDR3 covers 13 residues. V lost 3 bases to trimming and J lost 4 bases, with 9 bases between them. This chain's CDR3 is CSVDRQATGELFF. CDR3 nucleotide sequence: TGCAGCGTTGACAGACAGGCCACCGGGGAGCTGTTTTTT.